Below, one T cell receptor (beta chain) is given with its context. Its cognate antigen has yet to be identified. Base qualities were left out, and no much larger clone turns up one base away. Donors were roughly 40 systemically healthy Caucasian individuals from Russia aged 6 to 90 years. Ten milliliters of peripheral blood were drawn from each donor into EDTA-treated Vacutainer tubes. Ficoll-Paque density-gradient centrifugation was used to isolate PBMCs, with at least 6.5 million per sample. Trizol reagent was used to extract total RNA from the PBMCs, yielding at least 6 micrograms per sample. Naive CD45RAhigh/CD27high T cell percentages were measured by flow cytometry on a PBMC aliquot from every donor. This sample was taken from a study of blood T cells in healthy people across ages (dated by TCRdb to about 2015). Regarding the complete study: Template switching captured roughly one uniquely barcoded TCR beta cDNA molecule per two T cells in model experiments. Two additional independent replicas of 1 million unique cDNA reads from the same blood draw were analyzed for two donors (one aged 18 to 30 and one aged 80 or older). The donors were divided into four age groups: young (average about 16 years), middle-aged (about 40), aged (approximately 62) and long-lived (about 90). Age-related changes in TCR beta repertoire diversity were measured in the study by deep sequencing normalized with unique cDNA molecular identifiers. To avoid experimental bias, donors of different ages were distributed randomly across sequencing lanes. Study-level results and caveats: Conclusive comparison of naive and antigen-experienced compartments was prevented by the profiling of bulk unsorted PBMCs. A strong correlation was found between observed TCR beta diversity and the percentage of naive T cells measured by flow cytometry. Observed TCR beta diversity per million T cells fell roughly linearly with age, and a significant reduction was already apparent by age around 40. Because donor CMV infection status was unknown, age-related changes in expanded clonotypes were potentially confounded. Estimates of total diversity based on one million sequenced T cells were considered lower bounds and underestimates. Compared with the aged group, the long-lived group had more naive CD4+ T cells, fewer expanded clones and increased TCR diversity, suggesting age selection.

Libraries were constructed by 5' RACE. Sequencing was performed on an Illumina HiSeq 2500. A second PCR of roughly 6 to 12 cycles was run with a J-beta primer mix and a sample-barcoded 5' primer. Each TCR beta cDNA molecule received a unique molecular identifier from a template-switch 5' adaptor carrying 12 random nucleotides. At least 3 million CDR3-containing paired-end reads were obtained from each sample. First-strand cDNA synthesis was performed from all RNA using the Mint cDNA synthesis kit, with priming by a TRBC-specific oligonucleotide. After uracil-DNA glycosylase treatment, a first 18-cycle PCR used universal primers M1SS and BC2_uni_R on all cDNA. The study's own analysis went as follows. Each sample was normalized by randomly selecting 1 million high-quality reads, each carrying a distinct molecular identifier. Instead of being binned into consensus sequences, reads that shared molecular identifiers were thrown out. MiTCR, set to a Q25 quality threshold and the strictest error-elimination algorithm, was used for CDR3 identification, clonotype clustering and error correction. A nonparametric unseen species model with Euler transformation was used to estimate lower-bound total TCR beta diversity. The public reads were run again by TCRdb, first through fastp at Q25 and then through MiXCR, and only productive beta chains were kept. Identical CDR3 proteins give one entry, which carries the most common genes and DNA. TCRdb's processing, not the study's, gives the V and J calls here. The sample table shows 790,000 or so distinct CDR3 sequences, and about half are seen once. The top ten hold about a sixth of the sample.

Sequences SGDLS (CDR1) and YYNGEE (CDR2) are obtained from the germline V gene. The trim is 0 bases for V and 2 bases for J, with a gap of 15 bases between the germline ends. The CDR3 runs 16 amino acids, cysteine and phenylalanine included. CDR3 DNA only is kept here, 48 bases in frame from base 1. The sequenced sample consisted of blood. This chain is built from TRBV9 and TRBJ2-7; the D segment might be TRBD1 or TRBD2, since each matches 5 bases. The source is a man of 80 years or more in good health. The sequenced DNA: TGTGCCAGCAGCGTAGGGGTTTGGGGACCACCCTACGAGCAGTACTTC. This translates into CASSVGVWGPPYEQYF.